What follows is one T cell receptor (beta chain) and its context. Methods used by the authors: Amplification with reference gene primers provided the estimates of nucleated cell counts. Sequencing used immunoSEQ multiplex PCR; TCRdb keeps in-frame clones, though not all of them. From that table come the V and J calls and clone size; the DNA was used to work out D and trimming. The sample carries about 250,000 clones, roughly 80% recorded once. This CDR3 region has 13 residues. J lost 3 bases, V lost 4 bases, and 1 base had no gene match. CDR1 ENHRY and CDR2 SYGVKD come from the germline V gene. This entry comes from a study of blood T cell repertoires in COVID-19.

Sample: peripheral blood. This sequence originates from a man between 45 and 60 years old with active or convalescent COVID-19. The chain recombines TRBV10-3 with TRBJ1-2; 8 positions match TRBD1. CDR3: CAISGGQDYGYTF. DNA of the CDR3: TGTGCCATCAGTGGGGGACAGGACTATGGCTACACCTTC.